This is a list of T cell receptor beta chains from one sample in a study of cytomegalovirus exposure and HLA in healthy donors. The method was immunoSEQ multiplex PCR; TCRdb's version includes in-frame clones alone and lacks a portion of them. The sample shows roughly 250,000 clones, around 80% of them seen only once. Sequencing input: PBMCs. The receptors here all came from a girl aged 2 to 10 in good health and CMV-seronegative. CDR3s leave out the opening cysteine and the closing phenylalanine or tryptophan.

V gene | CDR3 protein
TRBV7-8 | ASSLDRDNYGYT
TRBV6-5 | ASSLTGNQPQH
TRBV21-1 | ASSKNRGAGAF
TRBV19 | ASSISGRTGSYYGYT
TRBV5-4 | ASSLVVQRSNEQF
TRBV9 | ASSVPQWGYT
TRBV7-3 | ASSFTGGSGDTQY
TRBV29-1 | SVEFGGGYGYT
TRBV28 | ASSLLGADT
TRBV7-2 | ASSRETGRAGDEQF
TRBV19 | ASKQGAGGELF
TRBV5-6 | ASSLPGDEQY
TRBV27 | ASSFRRDRGYGYT
TRBV11-2 | ASSLTWTSGYNEQF